The T cell receptor beta chain under discussion was sequenced for a study of blood T cell repertoires in COVID-19. Study-level information: The origin of the acute and convalescent COVID-19 samples was the United States, Italy and Spain. T cells, B-cell-depleted T cells, or PBMCs provided the cDNA or gDNA that served as material.

CDR1 and CDR2 (germline): SGHRS, YFSETQ. Trimming cost V 0 bases and J 8 bases; bases outside gene matches: 2. This CDR3 contains 14 residues. In the original analysis: Estimated nucleated cell counts came from reference gene primer amplification. Produced via immunoSEQ multiplex PCR; TCRdb's table is partial and in-frame only. The D gene and trimming were derived from the DNA, and the V and J assignments and clone size from that table. The table records about 100,000 clones, roughly 86% of them present only once. Source material: peripheral blood. The V call is TRBV5-1, the J call TRBJ1-4, with TRBD1 matching 9 bases. The sequence was obtained from a woman between 55 and 75 years old in a cohort sampled during active or convalescent COVID-19. The CDR3 sequence is CASSLGTGEEKLFF. The CDR3 nucleotides read TGCGCCAGCAGCTTGGGGACAGGGGAGGAAAAACTGTTTTTT.